Presented here are 5 T cell receptor beta chains from one specimen sequenced in a study of cytomegalovirus exposure and HLA in healthy donors. Primers: 60 Vbeta forward and 13 Jbeta reverse. Sequencing was performed with immunoSEQ multiplex PCR; in TCRdb, only in-frame clones are kept and a portion is missing. Among 110,000 or so clones listed, around 75% were seen once. Material: PBMCs. The source of these receptors is a man aged 35 to 55 in good health and CMV-seronegative.

The rearrangement joins TRBV7-2 to TRBJ2-5, with a weak D call TRBD2 (5 bases). The V gene's germline CDR1 is SGHTA and CDR2 FQGNSA. This CDR3 spans 15 amino acids. The V end lost 1 base, the J end lost 5 bases, and 14 bases lay between the germline ends. CDR3 region: CASSLVGNTGETQYF. The CDR3 DNA reads as TGTGCCAGCAGCTTAGTAGGGAATACGGGGGAGACCCAGTACTTC.

V gene TRBV18 combines with J gene TRBJ2-1; no reliable D call. The CDR3 consists of 13 residues. Germline V gene data show CDR1 as KGHSH and CDR2 as LQKENI. V lost 2 bases, J lost 12 bases, and 14 bases lay in between. CDR3 protein: CASSPSATSGQFF. In DNA form, the CDR3 reads TGTGCCAGCTCACCATCCGCTACGAGTGGGCAGTTCTTC.

The chain links TRBV10-3 to TRBJ2-1; 7 nucleotides match TRBD2. Germline V gene data show CDR1 as ENHRY and CDR2 as SYGVKD. J was trimmed by 5 bases and V by 0 bases; bases with no gene match: 4. The CDR3 extends over 15 amino acids. CDR3 bases: TGTGCCATCAGTGAGTCTGGGAGGGACCACAATGAGCAGTTCTTC. It yields the protein CAISESGRDHNEQFF.

In this sample, this clone turned up once. The rearrangement joins TRBV6-5 to TRBJ2-4; D possibly corresponds to TRBD1 (6 bases). The CDR3 sequence is 16 residues long. Germline lookup yields CDR1 MNHEY and CDR2 SVGAGI. Trimming removed 3 bases from V and 1 base from J, with 13 bases in between. CDR3: CASSYGQGTAKNIQYF. DNA for the CDR3: TGTGCCAGCAGTTATGGGCAGGGGACGGCCAAAAACATTCAGTACTTC.

This clone was counted only a few times. The chain carries TRBV5-1 and TRBJ1-2, with 7 bases aligning to TRBD1. V trimming: 5 bases; J trimming: 5 bases; junction bases outside the gene matches: 9. The V gene's germline CDR1 is SGHRS and CDR2 YFSETQ. This CDR3 has 14 residues. The CDR3 DNA follows: TGCGCCAGCAGGATACTCACAGGGGCTTATGGCTACACCTTC. Translating it yields CASRILTGAYGYTF.